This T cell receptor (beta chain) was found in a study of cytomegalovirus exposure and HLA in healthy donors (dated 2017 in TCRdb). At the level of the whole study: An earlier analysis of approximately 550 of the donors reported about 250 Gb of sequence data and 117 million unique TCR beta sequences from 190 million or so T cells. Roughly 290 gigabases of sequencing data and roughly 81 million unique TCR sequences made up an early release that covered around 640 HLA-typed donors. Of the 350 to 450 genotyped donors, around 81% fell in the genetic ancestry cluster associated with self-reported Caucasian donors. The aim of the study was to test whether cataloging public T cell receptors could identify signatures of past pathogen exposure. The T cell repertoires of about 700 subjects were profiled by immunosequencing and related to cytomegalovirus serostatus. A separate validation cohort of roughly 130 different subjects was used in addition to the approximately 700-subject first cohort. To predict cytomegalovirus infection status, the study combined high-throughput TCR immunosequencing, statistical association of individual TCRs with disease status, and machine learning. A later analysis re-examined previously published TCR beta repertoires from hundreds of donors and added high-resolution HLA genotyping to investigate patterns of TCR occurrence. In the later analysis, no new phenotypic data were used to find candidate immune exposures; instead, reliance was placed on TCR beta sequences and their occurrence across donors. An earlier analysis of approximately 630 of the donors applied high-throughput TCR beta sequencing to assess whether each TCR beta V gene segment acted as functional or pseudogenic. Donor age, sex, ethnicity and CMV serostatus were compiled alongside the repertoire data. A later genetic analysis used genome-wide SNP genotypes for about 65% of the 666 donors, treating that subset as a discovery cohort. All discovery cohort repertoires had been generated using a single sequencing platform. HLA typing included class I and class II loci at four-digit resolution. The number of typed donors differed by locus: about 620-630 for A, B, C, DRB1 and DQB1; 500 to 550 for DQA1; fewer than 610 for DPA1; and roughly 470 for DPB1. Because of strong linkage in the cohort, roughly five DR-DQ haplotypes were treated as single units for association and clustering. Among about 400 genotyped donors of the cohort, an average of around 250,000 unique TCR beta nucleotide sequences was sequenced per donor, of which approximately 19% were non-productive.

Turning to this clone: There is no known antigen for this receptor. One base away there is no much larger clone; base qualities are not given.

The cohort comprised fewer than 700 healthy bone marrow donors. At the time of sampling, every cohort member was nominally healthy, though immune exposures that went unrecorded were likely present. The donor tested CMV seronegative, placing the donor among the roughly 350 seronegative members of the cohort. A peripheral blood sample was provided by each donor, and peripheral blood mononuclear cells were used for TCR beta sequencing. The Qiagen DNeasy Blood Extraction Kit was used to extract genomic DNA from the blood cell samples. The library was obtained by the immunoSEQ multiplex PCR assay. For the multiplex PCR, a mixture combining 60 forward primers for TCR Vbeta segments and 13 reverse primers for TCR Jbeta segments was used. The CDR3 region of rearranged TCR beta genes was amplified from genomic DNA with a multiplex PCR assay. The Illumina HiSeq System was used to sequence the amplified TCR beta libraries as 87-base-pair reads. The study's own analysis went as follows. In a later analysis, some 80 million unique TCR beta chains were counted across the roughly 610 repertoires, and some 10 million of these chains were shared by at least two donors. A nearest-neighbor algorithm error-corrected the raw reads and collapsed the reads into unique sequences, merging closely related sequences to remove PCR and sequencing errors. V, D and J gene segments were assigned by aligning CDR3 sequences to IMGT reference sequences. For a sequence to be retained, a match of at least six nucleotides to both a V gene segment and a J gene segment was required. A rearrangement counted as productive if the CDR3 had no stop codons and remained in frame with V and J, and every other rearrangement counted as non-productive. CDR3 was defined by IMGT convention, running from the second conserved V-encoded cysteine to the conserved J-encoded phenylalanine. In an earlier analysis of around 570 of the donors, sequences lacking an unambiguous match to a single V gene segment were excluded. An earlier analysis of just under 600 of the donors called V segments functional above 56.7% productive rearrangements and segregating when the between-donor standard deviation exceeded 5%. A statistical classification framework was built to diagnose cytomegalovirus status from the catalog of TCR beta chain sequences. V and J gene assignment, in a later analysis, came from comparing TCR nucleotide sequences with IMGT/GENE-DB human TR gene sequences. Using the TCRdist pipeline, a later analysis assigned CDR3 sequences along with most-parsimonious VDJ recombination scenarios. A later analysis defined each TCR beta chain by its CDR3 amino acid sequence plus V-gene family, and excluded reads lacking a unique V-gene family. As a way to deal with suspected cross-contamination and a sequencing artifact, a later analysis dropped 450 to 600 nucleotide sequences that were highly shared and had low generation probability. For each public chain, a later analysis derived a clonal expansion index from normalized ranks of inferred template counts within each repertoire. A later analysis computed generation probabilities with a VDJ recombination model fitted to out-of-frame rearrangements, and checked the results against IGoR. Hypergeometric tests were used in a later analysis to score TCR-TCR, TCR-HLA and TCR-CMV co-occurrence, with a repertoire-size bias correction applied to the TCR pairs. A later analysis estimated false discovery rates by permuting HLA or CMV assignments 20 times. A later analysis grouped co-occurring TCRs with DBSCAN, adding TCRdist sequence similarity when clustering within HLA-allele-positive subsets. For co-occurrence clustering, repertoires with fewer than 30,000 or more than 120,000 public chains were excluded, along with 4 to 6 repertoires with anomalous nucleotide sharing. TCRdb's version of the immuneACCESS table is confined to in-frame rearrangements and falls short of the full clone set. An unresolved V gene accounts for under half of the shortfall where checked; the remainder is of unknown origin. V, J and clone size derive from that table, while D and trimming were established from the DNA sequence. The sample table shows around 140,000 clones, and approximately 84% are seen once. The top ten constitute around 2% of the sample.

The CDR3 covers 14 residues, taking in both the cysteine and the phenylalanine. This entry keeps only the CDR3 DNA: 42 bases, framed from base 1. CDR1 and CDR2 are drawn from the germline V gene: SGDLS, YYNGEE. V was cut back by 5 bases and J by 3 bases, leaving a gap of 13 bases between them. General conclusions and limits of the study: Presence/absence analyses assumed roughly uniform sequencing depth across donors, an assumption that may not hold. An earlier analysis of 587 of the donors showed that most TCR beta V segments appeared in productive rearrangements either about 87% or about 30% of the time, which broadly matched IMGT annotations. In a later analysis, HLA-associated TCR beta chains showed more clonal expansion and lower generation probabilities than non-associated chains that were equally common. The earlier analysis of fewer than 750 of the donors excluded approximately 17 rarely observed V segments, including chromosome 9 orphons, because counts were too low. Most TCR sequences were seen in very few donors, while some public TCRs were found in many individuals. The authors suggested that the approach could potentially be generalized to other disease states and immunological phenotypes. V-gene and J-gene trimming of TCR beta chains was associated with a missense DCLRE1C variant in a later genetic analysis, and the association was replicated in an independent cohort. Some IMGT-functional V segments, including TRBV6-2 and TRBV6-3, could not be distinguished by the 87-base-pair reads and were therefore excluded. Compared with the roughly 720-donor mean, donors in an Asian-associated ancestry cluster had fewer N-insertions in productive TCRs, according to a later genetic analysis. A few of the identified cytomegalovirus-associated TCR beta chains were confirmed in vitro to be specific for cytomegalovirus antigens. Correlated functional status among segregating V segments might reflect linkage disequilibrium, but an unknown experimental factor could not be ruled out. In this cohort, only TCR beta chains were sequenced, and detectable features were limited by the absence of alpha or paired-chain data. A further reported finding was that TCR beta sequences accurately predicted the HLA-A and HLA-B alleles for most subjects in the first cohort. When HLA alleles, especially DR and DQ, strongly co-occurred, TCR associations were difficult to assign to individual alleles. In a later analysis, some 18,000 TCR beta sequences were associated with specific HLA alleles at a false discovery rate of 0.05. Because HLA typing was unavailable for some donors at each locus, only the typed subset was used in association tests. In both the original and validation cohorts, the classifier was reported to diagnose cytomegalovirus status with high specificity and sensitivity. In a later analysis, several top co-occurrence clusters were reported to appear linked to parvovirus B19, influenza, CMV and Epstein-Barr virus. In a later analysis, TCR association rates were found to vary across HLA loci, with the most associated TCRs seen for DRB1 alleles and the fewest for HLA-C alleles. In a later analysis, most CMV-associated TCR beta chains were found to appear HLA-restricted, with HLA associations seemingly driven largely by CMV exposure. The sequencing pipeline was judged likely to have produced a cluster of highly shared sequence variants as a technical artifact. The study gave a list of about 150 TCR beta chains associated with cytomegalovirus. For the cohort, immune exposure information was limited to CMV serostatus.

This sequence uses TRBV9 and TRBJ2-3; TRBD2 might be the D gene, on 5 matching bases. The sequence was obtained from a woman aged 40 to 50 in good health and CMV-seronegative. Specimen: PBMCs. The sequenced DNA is TGTGCCAGCAGTGTTATGACTAATACAGATACGCAGTATTTT. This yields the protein CASSVMTNTDTQYF.